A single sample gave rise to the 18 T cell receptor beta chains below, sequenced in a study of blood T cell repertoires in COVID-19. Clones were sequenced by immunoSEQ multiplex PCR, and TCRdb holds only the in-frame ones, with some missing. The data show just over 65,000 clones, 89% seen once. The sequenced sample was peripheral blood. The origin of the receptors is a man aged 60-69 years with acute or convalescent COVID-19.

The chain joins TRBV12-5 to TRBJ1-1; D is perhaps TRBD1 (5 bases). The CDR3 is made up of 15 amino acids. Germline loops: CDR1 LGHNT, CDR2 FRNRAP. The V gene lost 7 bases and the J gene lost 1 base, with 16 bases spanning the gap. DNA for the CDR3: TGTGCTAGTGCCCCAGGGAGGGGAGGGAACACTGAAGCTTTCTTT. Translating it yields CASAPGRGGNTEAFF.

The CDR3 protein is CASKFLGPGTEAFF. The CDR3 region has the DNA TGTGCCAGCAAATTTCTCGGCCCAGGGACTGAAGCTTTCTTT. The chain is built from TRBV19 and TRBJ1-1, with D perhaps TRBD1 (5 bases). The CDR3 sequence is 14 residues long. Between the trimmed V and J ends, which lost 9 bases and 5 bases, there was a span of 19 bases. The V gene's germline CDR1 is LNHDA and CDR2 SQIVND (reference sequence). The complete variable domain, with remaining parts taken from reference TRBV19 and TRBJ1-1, reads DGGITQSPKYLFRKEGQNVTLSCEQNLNHDAMYWYRQDPGQGLRLIYYSQIVNDFQKGDIAEGYSVSREKKESFPLTVTSAQKNPTAFYLCASKFLGPGTEAFFGQGTRLTVV.

The DNA for the CDR3 is TGTGCCAGCAGCGTAGGGGACAGGGGGAATGAGCAGTTCTTC. The encoded protein is CASSVGDRGNEQFF. This sequence joins TRBV9 and TRBJ2-1; 11 bases match TRBD1. The V gene end was trimmed by 0 bases and the J gene end by 7 bases; junction bases not matched to a gene: 0. The V gene's germline CDR1 is SGDLS and CDR2 YYNGEE. This CDR3 has 14 amino acids.

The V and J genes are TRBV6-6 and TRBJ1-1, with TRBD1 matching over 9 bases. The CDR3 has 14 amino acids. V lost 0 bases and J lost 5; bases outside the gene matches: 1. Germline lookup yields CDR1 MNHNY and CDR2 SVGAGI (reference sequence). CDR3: CASSYSTGGTEAFF. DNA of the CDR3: TGTGCCAGCAGTTACTCGACAGGGGGTACTGAAGCTTTCTTT.

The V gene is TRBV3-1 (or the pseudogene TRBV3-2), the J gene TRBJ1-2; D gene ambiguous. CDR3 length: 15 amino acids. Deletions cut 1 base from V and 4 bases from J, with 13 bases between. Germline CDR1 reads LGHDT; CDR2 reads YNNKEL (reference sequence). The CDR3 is CASSQGGHFSYGYTF. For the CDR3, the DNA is TGTGCCAGCAGCCAAGGAGGGCACTTTTCCTATGGCTACACCTTC.

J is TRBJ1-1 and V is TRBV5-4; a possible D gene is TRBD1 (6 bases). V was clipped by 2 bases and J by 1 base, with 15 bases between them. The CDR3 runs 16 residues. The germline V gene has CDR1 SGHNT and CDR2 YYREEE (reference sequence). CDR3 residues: CASSLGGLGENTEAFF. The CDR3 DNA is TGTGCCAGCAGCTTAGGGGGATTGGGAGAGAACACTGAAGCTTTCTTT. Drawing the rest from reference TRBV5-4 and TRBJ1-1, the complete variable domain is ETGVTQSPTHLIKTRGQQVTLRCSSQSGHNTVSWYQQALGQGPQFIFQYYREEENGRGNFPPRFSGLQFPNYSSELNVNALELDDSALYLCASSLGGLGENTEAFFGQGTRLTVV.

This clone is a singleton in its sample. CDR3 nucleotide sequence: TGTGCCAGCAGCGTAGACCTAACAGCAGAAAAACTGTTTTTT. It is translated as CASSVDLTAEKLFF. V usage is TRBV9 and J usage is TRBJ1-4; no firm D call. This CDR3 is built from 14 residues. V lost 0 bases and J lost 8, with 11 bases in between. The germline V gene has CDR1 SGDLS and CDR2 YYNGEE.

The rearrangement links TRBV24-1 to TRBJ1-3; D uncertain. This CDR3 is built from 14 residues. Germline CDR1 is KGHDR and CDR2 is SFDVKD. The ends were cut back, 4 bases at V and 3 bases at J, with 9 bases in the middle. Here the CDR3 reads CATSDGPGGNTIYF. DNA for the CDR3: TGTGCCACCAGTGACGGTCCGGGTGGAAACACCATATATTTT.

CDR3 DNA sequence: TGTGCCAGCAGCTTTGGACAGACCGGGGAGCTGTTTTTT. Translated, it gives CASSFGQTGELFF. The chain employs TRBV9 and TRBJ2-2; D perhaps matches TRBD1 (6 bases). Germline V lookup: CDR1 SGDLS, CDR2 YYNGEE. Trimming cost V 4 bases and J 5 bases, with 9 bases left between them. This CDR3 has 13 amino acids.

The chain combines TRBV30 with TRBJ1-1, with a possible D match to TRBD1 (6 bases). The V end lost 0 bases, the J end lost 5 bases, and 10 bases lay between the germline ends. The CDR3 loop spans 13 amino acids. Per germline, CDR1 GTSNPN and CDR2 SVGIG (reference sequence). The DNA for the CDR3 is TGTGCCTGGAGTGTAGGGGGGGAAACTGAAGCTTTCTTT. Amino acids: CAWSVGGETEAFF.

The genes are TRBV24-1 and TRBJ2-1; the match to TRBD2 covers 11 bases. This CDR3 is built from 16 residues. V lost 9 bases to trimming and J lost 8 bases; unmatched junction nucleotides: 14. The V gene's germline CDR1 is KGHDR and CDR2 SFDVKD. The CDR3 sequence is CATGGPLAGGLDEQFF. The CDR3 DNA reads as TGTGCCACCGGGGGGCCCCTAGCGGGGGGCCTCGATGAGCAGTTCTTC.

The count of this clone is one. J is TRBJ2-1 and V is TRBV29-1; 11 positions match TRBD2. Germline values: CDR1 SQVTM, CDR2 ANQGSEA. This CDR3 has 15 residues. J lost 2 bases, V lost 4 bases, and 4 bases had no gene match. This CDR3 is CSVVIAGGPYNEQFF. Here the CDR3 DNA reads TGCAGCGTTGTAATAGCGGGGGGGCCCTACAATGAGCAGTTCTTC.

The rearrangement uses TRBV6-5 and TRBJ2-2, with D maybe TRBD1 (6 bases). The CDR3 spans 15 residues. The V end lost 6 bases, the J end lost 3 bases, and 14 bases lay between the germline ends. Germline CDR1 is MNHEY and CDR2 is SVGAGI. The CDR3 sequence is CASSPGVGHTGELFF. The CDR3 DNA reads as TGTGCCAGCAGCCCAGGGGTGGGTCACACCGGGGAGCTGTTTTTT.

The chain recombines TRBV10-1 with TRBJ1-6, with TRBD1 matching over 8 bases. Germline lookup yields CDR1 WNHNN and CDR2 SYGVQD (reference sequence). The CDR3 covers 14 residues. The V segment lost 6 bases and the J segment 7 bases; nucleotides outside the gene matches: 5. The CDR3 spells CASRGQGRNSPLHF. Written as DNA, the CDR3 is TGCGCCAGCAGAGGACAGGGACGGAATTCACCCCTCCACTTT.

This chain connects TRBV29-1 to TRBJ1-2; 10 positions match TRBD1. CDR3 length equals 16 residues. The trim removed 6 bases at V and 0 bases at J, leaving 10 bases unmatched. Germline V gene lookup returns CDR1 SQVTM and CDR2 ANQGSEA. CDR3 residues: CSVRGTGDEANYGYTF. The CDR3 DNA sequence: TGCAGCGTCCGGGGGACAGGGGATGAGGCTAACTATGGCTACACCTTC.

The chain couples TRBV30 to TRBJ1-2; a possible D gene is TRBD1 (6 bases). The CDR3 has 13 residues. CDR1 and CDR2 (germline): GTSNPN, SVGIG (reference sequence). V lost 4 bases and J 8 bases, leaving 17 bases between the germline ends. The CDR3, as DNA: TGTGCCTGGACTGAAGTTACAGGGTCCGGCTACACCTTC. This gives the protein CAWTEVTGSGYTF.

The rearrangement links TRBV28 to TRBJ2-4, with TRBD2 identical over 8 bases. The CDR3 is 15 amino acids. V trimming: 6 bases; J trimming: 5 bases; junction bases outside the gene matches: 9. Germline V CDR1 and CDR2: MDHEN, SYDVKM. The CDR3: CASSPPGGRQNIQYF. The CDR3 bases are TGTGCCAGCAGCCCCCCGGGGGGGCGTCAAAACATTCAGTACTTC. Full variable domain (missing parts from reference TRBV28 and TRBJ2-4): DVKVTQSSRYLVKRTGEKVFLECVQDMDHENMFWYRQDPGLGLRLIYFSYDVKMKEKGDIPEGYSVSREKKERFSLILESASTNQTSMYLCASSPPGGRQNIQYFGAGTRLSVL.

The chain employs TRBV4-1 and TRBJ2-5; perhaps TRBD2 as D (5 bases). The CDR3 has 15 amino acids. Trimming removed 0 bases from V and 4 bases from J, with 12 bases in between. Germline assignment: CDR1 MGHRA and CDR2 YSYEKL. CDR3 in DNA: TGCGCCAGCAGCCAAGATATTAATCGGGGAGAGACCCAGTACTTC. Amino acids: CASSQDINRGETQYF.